This TCR beta chain was captured by sequencing in a study of blood T cell repertoires in COVID-19. Study overall: Italy, Spain and the United States were the sources of the convalescent and acute COVID-19 samples.

TCRdb's table, derived via immunoSEQ multiplex PCR, lists solely in-frame clones and lacks some. This sample has 54,000 or so clones, with about 82% found just once. Per the germline V gene, CDR1 is SGHDN and CDR2 is FVKESK. With V trimmed by 2 bases and J by 5 bases, 7 bases remained unmatched. This CDR3 has 16 residues. What was sequenced was peripheral blood. The TCR sequence derives from a woman over 75 with acute or convalescent COVID-19. The chain couples TRBV14 to TRBJ1-2; the match to TRBD1 covers 11 bases. The CDR3 DNA is TGTGCCAGCAGCCAATTCCGGGACAGGGGGTTATATGGCTACACCTTC. It specifies CASSQFRDRGLYGYTF.